The text below deals with one T cell receptor beta chain. The data were obtained in a study of blood T cell repertoires in COVID-19. Background on the study: Acute-phase and convalescent COVID-19 samples originated in the United States, Italy and Spain. The cDNA or gDNA used as material had been derived from T cells, B-cell-depleted T cells, or PBMCs.

Categorization into cohorts depended on clinical history that participants reported. Assay used: immunoSEQ multiplex PCR; TCRdb lists only in-frame clones, some missing. Of roughly 250,000 clones in the sample, about 90% are singletons; the top ten hold about 6%. Sample: PBMCs or T cells enriched from blood (not recorded which). This clonotype was obtained from a woman in her 30s with acute COVID-19.

The CDR3 DNA reads TGTGCCAGTAGCGACGGGACAAACCCCTACGAGCAGTACTTC. It yields the protein CASSDGTNPYEQYF. The chain is built from TRBV19 and TRBJ2-7; D might be TRBD1 (6 bases). V lost 6 bases, J lost 2 bases, and 14 bases lay in between. The CDR3 is 14 residues long. Germline V gene sequence: CDR1 LNHDA, CDR2 SQIVND (reference sequence).